A few counts support the clone carrying this T cell receptor (beta chain). Its target is not known. CDR3 size: 14 residues. V gave up 5 bases and J gave up 6 bases, with 17 bases separating them. The germline V gene encodes CDR1 GTSNPN and CDR2 SVGIG (reference sequence). Clones were read by immunoSEQ multiplex PCR, and TCRdb kept only the in-frame ones, dropping some. The table lists around 100,000 clones, almost 90% of them singletons. The sample comes from a study of OX40 agonist ivuxolimab in advanced cancers. Study-wide findings and caveats: On average, a greater number of expanded clones characterised CD8+ T cells relative to CD4+. Not determined was the antigen specificity of the expanded peripheral T cells. Partly responding patients at 0.1-3.0 mg/kg showed some of the smallest clonal expansion.

Autoimmune disease history or systemic immunosuppression led to patients being barred. The source is an adult with an advanced solid tumor such as melanoma, head and neck, liver or kidney cancer. Sequencing used CD4+ or CD8+ T cells sorted from blood, obtained in a trial of the OX40 agonist ivuxolimab. The chain employs TRBV30 and TRBJ2-1, with unresolved D. Here the CDR3 reads CAWDPRLTPNEQFF. In nucleotides, the CDR3 is TGTGCCTGGGACCCACGGCTCACACCCAATGAGCAGTTCTTC.